Below, 16 T cell receptor beta chains from the same sample are listed, as sequenced in a study of tumor-infiltrating lymphocytes in primary liver carcinoma. Extraction also yielded germline DNA, while blood RNA was obtained from unsorted whole blood. From around 0.5 ug total RNA, TCR beta cDNA was generated with a primer in the constant region. Researchers made the TCR beta libraries by running three nested multiplex PCR rounds with slightly modified ARM-PCR. Both of the initial two PCR rounds ran for approximately 11 cycles and employed TRBV1-TRBV30 forward primers alongside a C-beta reverse primer. TCRdb fed the multiplex PCR reads into MiXCR, producing one record per CDR3 protein. The sample has about 320,000 distinct CDR3 sequences, 58% seen once; the top ten hold about 18%. Specimen: peripheral blood. The origin of the receptors is a woman aged 25-40 years with primary liver carcinoma and hepatitis B virus infection.

This clonotype appeared many times. This chain joins TRBV6-5 and TRBJ1-2; 8 positions agree with TRBD1. Germline CDR1 reads MNHEY; CDR2 reads SVGAGI. V lost 4 bases to trimming and J lost 8 bases; unmatched junction nucleotides: 6. This CDR3 is built from 13 residues. The CDR3 loop reads CASSSRQGQGYTF. CDR3 in DNA: TGTGCCAGCAGTTCCCGACAGGGGCAGGGCTACACCTTC.

With regard to this clonotype: Since no conserved phenylalanine or tryptophan closes the CDR3, a read error is the likely cause. This rearrangement joins TRBV11-2 to TRBJ2-1; 8 nucleotides align to TRBD2. Germline values: CDR1 SGHAT, CDR2 FQNNGV. V shed 1 base and J 4 bases; nucleotides not matched to a gene: 6. CDR3 length equals 16 residues. CDR3: CASSLVGQRGYNEQFL. CDR3 coding DNA: TGTGCCAGCAGCTTAGTAGGACAGCGGGGGTACAATGAGCAGTTCTTA.

As DNA, the CDR3 is TGTGCCAACAGCCATAGCAGAAAAGAGACCCAGTACTTC. Translated: CANSHSRKETQYF. J is TRBJ2-5 and V is TRBV12-3 or TRBV12-4; D unclear. Trimming pared 10 bases from V and 3 bases from J, leaving 15 bases between. The CDR3 is made up of 13 amino acids.

This clonotype was seen many times. One end of the junction varies from germline; a read error may be responsible. The chain couples TRBV7-9 to TRBJ1-1; 9 nucleotides match TRBD1. This CDR3 contains 13 residues. Germline values: CDR1 SEHNR, CDR2 FQNEAQ (reference sequence). The CDR3 region is CASSARQGVRRGF. DNA for the CDR3: TGTGCCAGCAGCGCGCGACAGGGGGTGCGTCGAGGCTTT.

In regard to this clonotype: A much larger clone is a single base away; this may be a read error. CDR3 in amino acids: CPSSSGRPSTDTQYF. CDR3 DNA sequence: TGTCCCAGCAGTTCCGGCAGACCTAGCACAGATACGCAGTATTTT. This rearrangement joins TRBV12-3 or TRBV12-4 to TRBJ2-3; D unclear. The CDR3 runs to 15 residues.

The rearrangement links TRBV7-9 to TRBJ2-6; D remains unclear. CDR1 is SEHNR, CDR2 FQNEAQ, per germline (reference sequence). Trimming removed 4 bases at V and 0 bases at J, with 7 bases between. This CDR3 spans 15 amino acids. CDR3 sequence (DNA): TGTGCCAGCAGCTCCCGGATCTCTGGGGCCAACGTCCTGACTTTC. It encodes CASSSRISGANVLTF.

The gene calls are TRBV7-9 and TRBJ2-1; 14 bases match TRBD2. Germline V gene sequence: CDR1 SEHNR, CDR2 FQNEAQ (reference sequence). The ends lost 2 bases at V and 8 bases at J; junction bases unmatched: 14. CDR3 size: 19 residues. CDR3 bases: TGTGCCAGCAGCTTACCCCAGGACGGACTAGCGGGAGGTGCCTATGAGCAGTTCTTC. Amino acids: CASSLPQDGLAGGAYEQFF.

This clonotype has ten or more counts. The V and J genes are TRBV11-2 and TRBJ2-7; D call uncertain. The CDR3 is 14 amino acids. In germline, CDR1 is SGHAT, CDR2 FQNNGV. V was cut by 3 bases and J by 5 bases, with 14 bases left in between. The CDR3 bases are TGTGCCAGCAGCTTTAGTCAAGGCCGGCACGAGCAGTACTTC. Its protein product is CASSFSQGRHEQYF.

A word on this clonotype: A much more abundant neighbour one base away suggests this may be a read error. The chain joins TRBV6-2 or TRBV6-3 to TRBJ2-1; tentative D call: TRBD2 (5 bases). Per the germline V gene, CDR1 is MNHEY and CDR2 is SVGEGT. The CDR3 is 12 residues long. The CDR3, as DNA: TGTGCCAACAGTTACATCGGTAGAGGGAAGTTCTTC. Its translation is CANSYIGRGKFF.

The chain carries TRBV12-3 or TRBV12-4 and TRBJ2-5, with 7 nucleotides matching TRBD2. The CDR3 spans 13 residues. V was pared by 6 bases and J by 4 bases, with 5 bases of the junction left unmatched. CDR3 bases: TGTGCCAGCAGGGCGGGAGATGTAGAGACCCAGTACTTC. It is translated as CASRAGDVETQYF.

In this sample, this clonotype turned up many times. V is TRBV4-1 and J is TRBJ2-7, with TRBD2 identical over 9 bases. Germline assignment: CDR1 MGHRA and CDR2 YSYEKL. The CDR3 has 16 amino acids. V dropped 2 bases and J dropped 4; count of bases not matched to a gene: 9. The CDR3 protein is CASSQSLAGKPYEQYF. As DNA, the CDR3 is TGCGCCAGCAGCCAATCCCTAGCGGGAAAGCCTTACGAGCAGTACTTC.

The chain is built from TRBV29-1 and TRBJ2-3; tentative D call: TRBD1 (6 bases). Trimming stripped 6 bases from V and 5 bases from J, with 12 bases between. The CDR3 extends over 12 amino acids. In germline, CDR1 is SQVTM, CDR2 ANQGSEA. The chain's CDR3 is CSVDSTGDTQYF. CDR3 DNA: TGCAGCGTGGACAGCACGGGAGATACGCAGTATTTT.

The chain employs TRBV6-1 and TRBJ2-1, with D unclear. This CDR3 is built from 15 residues. Trimming pared 6 bases from V and 5 bases from J, leaving 17 bases between. From germline, CDR1 is MNHNS and CDR2 SASEGT. This chain's CDR3 is CASRIWSTGNNEQFF. CDR3 in DNA: TGTGCCAGCAGGATCTGGAGTACTGGCAACAATGAGCAGTTCTTC.

The V gene is TRBV12-3 or TRBV12-4, the J gene TRBJ2-3; TRBD2 matches 10 bases. The ends lost 3 bases at V and 4 bases at J; junction bases unmatched: 1. The CDR3 contains 14 residues. CDR3: CASSFGTSADTQYF. The CDR3 DNA reads TGTGCCAGCAGTTTCGGGACTAGCGCAGATACGCAGTATTTT.

As to this clonotype: Relative to the germline gene, one junction end is altered; a read error may explain this. The chain has TRBV11-1 and TRBJ2-1; D might be TRBD2 (5 bases). The CDR3 has 14 residues. Germline lookup yields CDR1 SGHAT and CDR2 FQDESV (reference sequence). CDR3 amino acids: CASSSGGFYNEQFF. The CDR3 DNA is TGTGCCAGCAGCAGCGGTGGATTCTACAATGAGCAGTTCTTT.

This clonotype was observed many times. The chain carries TRBV4-1 and TRBJ2-7; 8 bases line up with TRBD2. Trimming took 0 bases from V and 5 from J; bases not matched to a gene: 9. The CDR3 runs 16 residues. CDR1 and CDR2 (germline): MGHRA, YSYEKL. CDR3 DNA: TGCGCCAGCAGCCAAGAGGCAAGCGGGAGTGTCCACGAGCAGTACTTC. This codes for CASSQEASGSVHEQYF.